Listed below are T cell receptor beta chains from one sample, sequenced in a study of blood T cell repertoires in COVID-19. Using immunoSEQ multiplex PCR, the repertoire was profiled, and TCRdb retains in-frame clones only, with some absent. The sample shows about 55,000 clones, approximately 82% of them seen only once. The sequencing input was peripheral blood. These receptors were obtained from a human donor in a cohort sampled during active COVID-19. The CDR3 runs from the conserved cysteine through the conserved F or W. D genes are given only for firm matches. Size tells how often a clone was seen (once, few, many) or the class of an expanded clone, and some rows leave it out.

D gene	V gene	clone size	J gene	CDR3 DNA	CDR3 protein
.	TRBV5-6	.	TRBJ2-7	TGTGCCAGCAGCTTGCTATCTTCCTACGAGCAGTACTTC	CASSLLSSYEQYF
TRBD1	TRBV6-5	.	TRBJ1-2	TGTGCCAGCAGTAGACAGGGTTTTGGCTACACCTTC	CASSRQGFGYTF
.	TRBV5-1	.	TRBJ1-3	TGCGCCAGCAGCTCGGACTCGACCACCATATATTTT	CASSSDSTTIYF
TRBD1	TRBV5-5	few	TRBJ2-7	TGTGCCAGCAGCTTGGCCGGGGACAGGGGGGACTCCTACGAGCAGTACTTC	CASSLAGDRGDSYEQYF
TRBD1	TRBV6-5	.	TRBJ1-2	TGTGCCAGCGGGGACAGGGTCTTTGGCTACACCTTC	CASGDRVFGYTF
.	TRBV21-1	.	TRBJ1-1	TGTGCCAGCAGCAAACCCCCCAGGGTTGGAGCTTTCTTT	CASSKPPRVGAFF
.	TRBV7-9	once	TRBJ2-3	TGTGCCAGCAGCCCCAGGGAACCAGATACGCAGTATTTT	CASSPREPDTQYF
.	TRBV18	.	TRBJ2-1	TGTGCCAGCTCACCCCGGGGGTTCGGCGACAATGAGCAGTTCTTC	CASSPRGFGDNEQFF
.	TRBV6-6	.	TRBJ2-1	TGTGCCAGCAGTTACACAGGCGAGCAGTTCTTC	CASSYTGEQFF
TRBD2	TRBV7-9	.	TRBJ2-1	TGTGCCAGCAGCCCTTCGAGCGGGAGGTCCCACAATGAGCAGTTCTTC	CASSPSSGRSHNEQFF
TRBD2	TRBV29-1	once	TRBJ2-1	TGCAGCGTTGAAGTACTAGCGGGGGGGCTGACGGCATATGAGCAGTTCTTC	CSVEVLAGGLTAYEQFF
TRBD2	TRBV15	.	TRBJ2-2	TGTGCCACCAGCAGATCCGGACAGCGAGCGGGAGTAGGAAGAGGAATTTCCGGGGAGCTGTTTTTT	CATSRSGQRAGVGRGISGELFF
.	TRBV7-9	.	TRBJ2-1	TGTGCCAGCAGCTTGGCCCCCAGGGGTTCCAACAATGAGCAGTTCTTC	CASSLAPRGSNNEQFF
.	TRBV30	few	TRBJ1-5	TGTGCCTGGAGTGTAGGAGGGAGTCAGCCCCAGCATTTT	CAWSVGGSQPQHF
.	TRBV6-4	once	TRBJ2-1	TGTGCCAGCTGCCCAAGTCTCCCGACGGGATCCGAGCAGTTCTTC	CASCPSLPTGSEQFF
.	TRBV19	.	TRBJ2-7	TGTGCCAGTAGGGACACCAGAGGCGAGCAGTACTTC	CASRDTRGEQYF
TRBD2	TRBV4-2	.	TRBJ2-3	TGTGCCAGCAGCCCGGCAGGGACTAGCGGGGGCCGGGATACGCAGTATTTT	CASSPAGTSGGRDTQYF
.	TRBV6-2/TRBV6-3	.	TRBJ1-5	TGTGCCAGCAGCAGGCAGGGTGCGGGGAAAAGCAATCAGCCCCAGCATTTT	CASSRQGAGKSNQPQHF
.	TRBV6-5	.	TRBJ2-4	TGTGCCAGCACCGGAGGATTTCACATTCAGTACTTC	CASTGGFHIQYF
.	TRBV4-3	few	TRBJ2-7	TGCGCCAGCAGCCAAGATGTAGGAGTGGCCGAGCAGTACTTC	CASSQDVGVAEQYF
TRBD2	TRBV6-6	.	TRBJ2-1	TGTGCCAGCAGTCCGAGCGGGGGGGCCAACAATGAGCAGTTCTTC	CASSPSGGANNEQFF
.	TRBV7-2	.	TRBJ1-5	TGTGCCAGCAGCTTAACATGGAATCAGCCCCAGCATTTT	CASSLTWNQPQHF
TRBD1	TRBV29-1	.	TRBJ1-1	TGCAGCGTCGCCGTCCTGACAGGGGCAGGCGCTGAAGCTTTCTTT	CSVAVLTGAGAEAFF
.	TRBV6-6	.	TRBJ1-3	TGTGCCAGCAGTTACTCGCCAGGGTCAGGAAACACCATATATTTT	CASSYSPGSGNTIYF
.	TRBV7-3	.	TRBJ2-1	TGTGCCAGCAGCCCCGGACCCACCGCGGGGACGGGGCAGTTCTTC	CASSPGPTAGTGQFF
.	TRBV19	.	TRBJ2-2	TGTGCCAGTAGTCAGGCGAACACCGGGGAGCTGTTTTTT	CASSQANTGELFF
TRBD2	TRBV7-2	.	TRBJ2-7	TGTGCCAGCAGCCCGGGGATCGGACTAGGGGCCTACGAGCAGTACTTC	CASSPGIGLGAYEQYF
.	TRBV18	.	TRBJ1-3	TGTGCCAGCTCGCTACAGGGAGCTGGAAACACCATATATTTT	CASSLQGAGNTIYF
TRBD1	TRBV29-1	.	TRBJ2-2	TGCAGCGTTGTGGGACAGGGGATCACCGGGGAGCTGTTTTTT	CSVVGQGITGELFF